The next 32 T cell receptor beta chains were all read from a single sample in a study of blood T cell repertoires in COVID-19. Measured with immunoSEQ multiplex PCR; TCRdb has only the in-frame clones, and not every one. The sample lists under 200,000 clones; 85% were seen once. The sample comprised peripheral blood. These receptors were taken from a woman of 80 years or more with acute or convalescent COVID-19.

V usage is TRBV24-1 and J usage is TRBJ2-1; maybe TRBD2 (6 bases). Germline V lookup: CDR1 KGHDR, CDR2 SFDVKD. Trimming pared 2 bases from V and 5 bases from J, leaving 15 bases between. This CDR3 comprises 16 residues. The CDR3 loop reads CATSDSNPSVNNEQFF. The CDR3 DNA follows: TGTGCCACCAGTGATTCGAATCCTAGCGTTAACAATGAGCAGTTCTTC.

The rearrangement joins TRBV3-1 (or the pseudogene TRBV3-2) to TRBJ1-2; D ambiguous. The germline CDR1 and CDR2 sequences are LGHDT and YNNKEL (reference sequence). The CDR3 has 15 residues. The V end lost 2 bases, the J end lost 5 bases, and 15 bases lay between the germline ends. The CDR3 DNA reads TGTGCCAGCAGCCAATATACGGTCCGGAGTTATGGCTACACCTTC. It codes for CASSQYTVRSYGYTF.

The chain carries TRBV19 and TRBJ1-5, with 7 positions matching TRBD1. V trimming: 8 bases; J trimming: 0 bases; junction bases outside the gene matches: 10. Germline V gene lookup returns CDR1 LNHDA and CDR2 SQIVND (reference sequence). The CDR3 totals 16 residues. The CDR3 nucleotides read TGTGCCAGTTTTTCAGGGGGACCCTATAGCAATCAGCCCCAGCATTTT. Encoded protein: CASFSGGPYSNQPQHF. The entire variable domain, with the rest obtained from reference TRBV19 and TRBJ1-5, is as follows: DGGITQSPKYLFRKEGQNVTLSCEQNLNHDAMYWYRQDPGQGLRLIYYSQIVNDFQKGDIAEGYSVSREKKESFPLTVTSAQKNPTAFYLCASFSGGPYSNQPQHFGDGTRLSIL.

The chain joins TRBV5-1 to TRBJ1-4; D remains unclear. The CDR3 sequence is 15 residues long. Trimming removed 0 bases at V and 1 base at J, with 7 bases between. CDR1 is SGHRS, CDR2 YFSETQ, per germline. The CDR3 sequence is CASSLGAGTNEKLFF. The CDR3 DNA reads as TGCGCCAGCAGCTTGGGGGCGGGAACTAATGAAAAACTGTTTTTT. Variable domain in full (rest from reference TRBV5-1 and TRBJ1-4): KAGVTQTPRYLIKTRGQQVTLSCSPISGHRSVSWYQQTPGQGLQFLFEYFSETQRNKGNFPGRFSGRQFSNSRSEMNVSTLELGDSALYLCASSLGAGTNEKLFFGSGTQLSVL.

The CDR3 is CASRGTGGTSGYGYTF. The CDR3 DNA sequence: TGTGCCAGCAGAGGGACAGGGGGCACCTCAGGGTATGGCTACACCTTC. The V and J genes are TRBV25-1 and TRBJ1-2; TRBD1 matches 12 bases. Germline lookup yields CDR1 MGHDK and CDR2 SYGVNS. V trimming: 6 bases; J trimming: 5 bases; junction bases outside the gene matches: 10. The CDR3 runs 16 residues.

The rearrangement joins TRBV27 to TRBJ2-3, with D perhaps TRBD2 (5 bases). In germline, CDR1 is MNHEY, CDR2 SMNVEV (reference sequence). V lost 4 bases and J 6 bases, leaving 14 bases between the germline ends. The CDR3 has 14 amino acids. The CDR3, as DNA: TGTGCCAGCAGTTCGCAAAGACCTAGCGATACGCAGTATTTT. Protein: CASSSQRPSDTQYF.

The V call is TRBV4-2, the J call TRBJ2-1, with TRBD1 identical over 7 bases. Germline loops: CDR1 LGHNA, CDR2 YNFKEQ. The CDR3 is 13 residues long. V shed 4 bases, J shed 7 bases, and the junction held 4 bases outside the gene matches. The CDR3 loop reads CASSPGGRNEQFF. DNA for the CDR3: TGTGCCAGCAGCCCAGGGGGTCGGAATGAGCAGTTCTTC.

The chain uses TRBV24-1 and TRBJ2-2, with TRBD2 matching over 13 bases. Germline V gene sequence: CDR1 KGHDR, CDR2 SFDVKD. The V segment lost 5 bases and the J segment 6 bases; nucleotides outside the gene matches: 5. The CDR3 is made up of 16 amino acids. In DNA form, the CDR3 reads TGTGCCACCAGTGGTAGTGGACTAGCGGGAGCCGGGGAGCTGTTTTTT. Encoded protein: CATSGSGLAGAGELFF.

This clone appeared a single time. This rearrangement joins TRBV10-1 to TRBJ2-3, with 8 bases matching TRBD2. J gave up 5 bases and V 0 bases, and 7 bases lay outside the gene matches. Germline CDR1 reads WNHNN; CDR2 reads SYGVQD (reference sequence). CDR3 size: 16 residues. The CDR3 loop is CASSESSRLAKDTQYF. The CDR3 DNA reads as TGCGCCAGCAGTGAGTCCTCGAGACTAGCGAAAGATACGCAGTATTTT.

The V call is TRBV30, the J call TRBJ2-3; 8 positions match TRBD2. This CDR3 contains 15 residues. Trimming took 1 base from V and 4 from J; bases not matched to a gene: 7. Germline CDR1 is GTSNPN and CDR2 is SVGIG (reference sequence). The CDR3 sequence is CAWSAGTSEADTQYF. CDR3 DNA sequence: TGTGCCTGGAGTGCCGGGACTAGTGAGGCAGATACGCAGTATTTT.

This clone was seen just once. The CDR3 reads CASSLVAGGAETQYF. The CDR3 nucleotides are TGTGCCAGCAGCTTAGTAGCGGGAGGAGCCGAGACCCAGTACTTC. This sequence joins TRBV11-2 and TRBJ2-5; 10 nucleotides agree with TRBD2. The CDR3 totals 15 residues. Germline assignment: CDR1 SGHAT and CDR2 FQNNGV. Germline trimming cut 1 base from V and 5 bases from J; bases unmatched to any gene: 4.

This chain connects TRBV18 to TRBJ2-2; 7 bases map to TRBD1. Germline CDR1 is KGHSH and CDR2 is LQKENI. The V and J ends lost 2 bases and 1 base, in that order; junction bases with no gene match: 1. CDR3 length: 15 amino acids. The CDR3 reads CASSPTGVNTGELFF. CDR3 nucleotide sequence: TGTGCCAGCTCACCAACAGGGGTGAACACCGGGGAGCTGTTTTTT. Supplemented by reference TRBV18 and TRBJ2-2, the full variable domain reads NAGVMQNPRHLVRRRGQEARLRCSPMKGHSHVYWYRQLPEEGLKFMVYLQKENIIDESGMPKERFSAEFPKEGPSILRIQQVVRGDSAAYFCASSPTGVNTGELFFGEGSRLTVL.

In nucleotides, the CDR3 is TGTGCCAGCAACATCAGGGCAGGTTGGGAGACCCAGTACTTC. As protein: CASNIRAGWETQYF. V usage is TRBV7-2 and J usage is TRBJ2-5, with a tentative D call TRBD1 (5 bases). The CDR3 extends over 14 amino acids. The V end was cut by 7 bases, the J end by 5 bases, with 17 bases between. Germline assignment: CDR1 SGHTA and CDR2 FQGNSA.

This chain links TRBV24-1 with TRBJ2-1, with D maybe TRBD2 (5 bases). The ends were cut back, 2 bases at V and 0 bases at J, with 13 bases in the middle. The CDR3 contains 17 residues. Germline values: CDR1 KGHDR, CDR2 SFDVKD. The CDR3, as DNA: TGTGCCACCAGTGATTCGCGGGTTTCTCCCTCCTACAATGAGCAGTTCTTC. Protein sequence: CATSDSRVSPSYNEQFF.

The J gene is TRBJ2-1, the V gene TRBV11-3; TRBD1 matches 7 bases. This CDR3 comprises 12 residues. Trimming at V came to 6 bases and at J to 7 bases, leaving 3 bases not matched to a gene. CDR1 and CDR2 from the germline V gene are SGHNT and YENEEA. CDR3 DNA sequence: TGTGCCAGCAGTTCCAGGGGGAATGAGCAGTTCTTC. Translated: CASSSRGNEQFF.

This clone was seen a few times. The chain couples TRBV7-2 to TRBJ2-7, with 8 positions matching TRBD1. J lost 2 bases, V lost 6 bases, and 6 bases had no gene match. CDR1 is SGHTA and CDR2 is FQGNSA in the germline V gene. CDR3 length: 14 residues. CDR3 residues: CASRSQGGAYEQYF. The CDR3 DNA sequence: TGTGCCAGCAGGTCACAGGGGGGTGCCTACGAGCAGTACTTC.

The chain employs TRBV7-9 and TRBJ2-1, with D maybe TRBD2 (5 bases). Germline values: CDR1 SEHNR, CDR2 FQNEAQ (reference sequence). This CDR3 contains 15 residues. V was clipped by 5 bases and J by 0 bases, with 11 bases between them. The DNA of the CDR3 is TGTGCCAGCAGCACTAGTTCATTCTCCTACAATGAGCAGTTCTTC. Residues: CASSTSSFSYNEQFF.

This CDR3 reads CASSPGQSRNSPLHF. The CDR3 DNA reads as TGTGCCAGCAGCCCGGGACAGTCCCGCAATTCACCCCTCCACTTT. The chain has TRBV11-3 and TRBJ1-6, with 7 bases that match TRBD1. This CDR3 region has 15 residues. V lost 5 bases to trimming and J lost 7 bases; unmatched junction nucleotides: 8. The germline V gene has CDR1 SGHNT and CDR2 YENEEA.

This sequence joins TRBV2 and TRBJ1-5; tentative D call: TRBD1 (6 bases). Germline V gives CDR1 SNHLY, CDR2 FYNNEI. This CDR3 spans 14 amino acids. The V end lost 5 bases, the J end lost 6 bases, and 14 bases lay between the germline ends. The CDR3 region is CASSYTGMSQPQHF. CDR3 bases: TGTGCCAGCAGTTATACAGGGATGAGTCAGCCCCAGCATTTT.

This clone was found once. V and J are TRBV10-2 and TRBJ2-7, with a possible D match to TRBD1 (6 bases). Germline-derived CDR1 and CDR2 are WSHSY and SAAADI. The CDR3 covers 12 residues. V was cut by 11 bases and J by 2 bases, with 13 bases left in between. CDR3 coding DNA: TGCGCCGTATCGGACAGACCCTACGAGCAGTACTTC. This translates into CAVSDRPYEQYF.

The chain combines TRBV5-1 with TRBJ2-2; 7 bases are shared with TRBD2. Germline V gene sequence: CDR1 SGHRS, CDR2 YFSETQ. V lost 6 bases and J lost 7; bases outside the gene matches: 12. There are 15 residues in the CDR3. The CDR3 sequence is CASKGEAGEGGELFF. The CDR3 DNA follows: TGCGCCAGCAAAGGGGAGGCGGGAGAAGGCGGGGAGCTGTTTTTT. The entire variable domain, with the rest obtained from reference TRBV5-1 and TRBJ2-2, is as follows: KAGVTQTPRYLIKTRGQQVTLSCSPISGHRSVSWYQQTPGQGLQFLFEYFSETQRNKGNFPGRFSGRQFSNSRSEMNVSTLELGDSALYLCASKGEAGEGGELFFGEGSRLTVL.

The chain joins TRBV7-2 to TRBJ2-4; perhaps TRBD2 as D (6 bases). The ends were cut back, 2 bases at V and 13 bases at J, with 15 bases in the middle. Looked up from germline, CDR1 is SGHTA and CDR2 is FQGNSA. The CDR3 is made up of 13 amino acids. This CDR3 is CASSLLEGTAQYF. CDR3 sequence (DNA): TGTGCCAGCAGCTTATTGGAGGGGACGGCGCAGTACTTC.

This clone was observed a handful of times. V gene TRBV18 combines with J gene TRBJ1-2; 11 nucleotides agree with TRBD1. There are 15 residues in the CDR3. Germline lookup yields CDR1 KGHSH and CDR2 LQKENI. V was pared by 4 bases and J by 6 bases, with 7 bases of the junction left unmatched. The CDR3 DNA reads as TGTGCCAGCTCACGACGGACAGGGGGCGGAGATGGCTACACCTTC. It is translated as CASSRRTGGGDGYTF.

The rearrangement uses TRBV18 and TRBJ1-1, with 11 positions matching TRBD1. Trimming cost V 4 bases and J 4 bases; bases outside gene matches: 5. The CDR3 loop spans 15 amino acids. Germline V gene sequence: CDR1 KGHSH, CDR2 LQKENI. The CDR3: CASSLGTGGGTEAFF. The CDR3 DNA sequence: TGTGCCAGCTCACTCGGGACAGGGGGAGGCACTGAAGCTTTCTTT.

This chain connects TRBV19 to TRBJ1-1, with D maybe TRBD1 (6 bases). V shed 7 bases and J shed 6 bases, with 15 bases lying between them. Germline CDR1 and CDR2: LNHDA and SQIVND (reference sequence). The CDR3 has 13 residues. CDR3 in amino acids: CASNRARGSEAFF. CDR3 sequence (DNA): TGTGCCAGTAATCGGGCCAGGGGCTCTGAAGCTTTCTTT.

The chain is built from TRBV28 and TRBJ1-1, with 8 bases that match TRBD1. Germline V gene sequence: CDR1 MDHEN, CDR2 SYDVKM. CDR3 size: 12 residues. The trim removed 5 bases at V and 11 bases at J, leaving 7 bases unmatched. The CDR3 protein is CASSQDRVNAFF. CDR3 sequence (DNA): TGTGCCAGCAGTCAGGACAGGGTGAATGCTTTCTTT.

This chain uses TRBV7-2 with TRBJ2-7, with TRBD1 identical over 9 bases. The germline V gene encodes CDR1 SGHTA and CDR2 FQGNSA. J was trimmed by 2 bases and V by 7 bases; bases with no gene match: 9. This CDR3 has 15 residues. The CDR3 loop reads CASTLTGTGPYEQYF. The CDR3, as DNA: TGTGCCAGCACCCTTACCGGGACAGGGCCCTACGAGCAGTACTTC. The variable domain in full, completed from reference TRBV7-2 and TRBJ2-7, reads GAGVSQSPSNKVTEKGKDVELRCDPISGHTALYWYRQSLGQGLEFLIYFQGNSAPDKSGLPSDRFSAERTGGSVSTLTIQRTQQEDSAVYLCASTLTGTGPYEQYFGPGTRLTVT.

On this clone itself: At the DNA level, this CDR3 is encoded by other sequences in the same sample as well. This chain connects TRBV18 to TRBJ1-1; possible D gene TRBD1, 5 bases. Trimming pared 3 bases from V and 1 base from J, leaving 6 bases between. The CDR3 consists of 13 residues. CDR1 is KGHSH, CDR2 LQKENI, per germline. The CDR3 region is CASSPQGNTEAFF. Written as DNA, the CDR3 is TGTGCCAGCTCACCTCAGGGGAACACTGAAGCTTTCTTT.

The rearrangement links TRBV15 to TRBJ1-6; 7 bases match TRBD1. Germline V gives CDR1 LNHNV, CDR2 YYDKDF (reference sequence). Trimming removed 4 bases from V and 8 bases from J; junction bases left unmatched: 11. The CDR3 contains 16 residues. CDR3: CATSKDPGQQYSPLHF. Written as DNA, the CDR3 is TGTGCCACCAGCAAAGATCCGGGACAGCAATATTCACCCCTCCACTTT.

The genes are TRBV7-2 and TRBJ2-7, with 8 bases that match TRBD2. J gave up 3 bases and V 5 bases, and 9 bases lay outside the gene matches. The CDR3 runs to 15 residues. CDR1 is SGHTA and CDR2 is FQGNSA in the germline V gene. This CDR3 reads CASSALAGRIYEQYF. The DNA for the CDR3 is TGTGCCAGCAGCGCCCTAGCGGGTCGGATCTACGAGCAGTACTTC.

This clone was observed a few times. V is TRBV28 and J is TRBJ1-2, with D perhaps matching TRBD1 (5 bases). The CDR3 is 13 residues long. Deletions cut 3 bases from V and 7 bases from J, with 12 bases between. Germline CDR1 and CDR2: MDHEN and SYDVKM. The CDR3 DNA follows: TGTGCCAGCAGTTTGGCAGGGAGGGGTGGCTACACCTTC. Amino acid sequence: CASSLAGRGGYTF.

This rearrangement joins TRBV2 to TRBJ1-5; D gene ambiguous. Germline-derived CDR1 and CDR2 are SNHLY and FYNNEI. There are 16 residues in the CDR3. The V and J ends lost 7 bases and 3 bases respectively, with 19 bases between them. This CDR3 reads CASKGVSRPPNQPQHF. The CDR3 DNA is TGTGCCAGCAAAGGAGTCTCACGACCTCCCAATCAGCCCCAGCATTTT.